Below, 14 T cell receptor beta chains from the same sample are listed, as sequenced in a study of T-cell reconstitution after alpha-beta-depleted transplantation in children. Construction of the TCRbeta library involved unique molecular identifiers. From the PCR reads, TCRdb called clonotypes with MiXCR, one entry per CDR3 protein. The data contain some 600,000 distinct CDR3 sequences, roughly 17% of them singletons. Sequences were derived from PBMCs from the stem cell graft donor, sampled from the stem cell graft. The receptors were sampled from a human donor who donated a stem cell graft to a child with acute myeloid leukemia.

This clonotype has ten or more counts. V is TRBV20-1 and J is TRBJ2-7; no clear D gene. V shed 2 bases and J shed 1 base, with 12 bases lying between them. Germline V gene lookup returns CDR1 DFQATT and CDR2 SNEGSKA (reference sequence). The CDR3 is 14 residues long. This chain's CDR3 is CSARLGVQSYEQYF. DNA for the CDR3: TGCAGTGCTAGACTTGGGGTACAATCCTACGAGCAGTACTTC.

The chain recombines TRBV5-1 with TRBJ2-2; 8 nucleotides agree with TRBD1. CDR1 and CDR2 (germline): SGHRS, YFSETQ. This CDR3 region has 15 residues. V lost 4 bases, J lost 6 bases, and 8 bases stayed unmatched. The CDR3 reads CASSRTGSLAGELFF. CDR3 bases: TGCGCCAGCAGCAGGACAGGGTCTTTGGCCGGGGAGCTGTTTTTT.

Ten or more counts support this clonotype. The chain couples TRBV20-1 to TRBJ1-6; 10 bases fit TRBD1. The CDR3 totals 15 residues. Germline CDR1 DFQATT, CDR2 SNEGSKA (reference sequence). Trimming took 0 bases from V and 14 from J; bases not matched to a gene: 10. DNA for the CDR3: TGCAGTGCTAGAGATAGGGGGACAGGGGAGAGAGCCCTCCACTTT. It translates to CSARDRGTGERALHF.

This clonotype was observed many times. V is TRBV20-1 and J is TRBJ2-1; tentatively, D is TRBD2 (6 bases). Germline V gene lookup returns CDR1 DFQATT and CDR2 SNEGSKA (reference sequence). The CDR3 has 13 amino acids. The ends were cut back, 3 bases at V and 7 bases at J, with 13 bases in the middle. CDR3 sequence (DNA): TGCAGTGCTAGGCCCATGACTAGTAATGAGCAGTTCTTC. This gives the protein CSARPMTSNEQFF.

The rearrangement links TRBV7-2 to TRBJ1-5; a weak D match, TRBD1 (5 bases). The germline V gene encodes CDR1 SGHTA and CDR2 FQGNSA. Trimming left V 1 base short and J 3 bases short, with 13 bases between. The CDR3 spans 16 residues. The CDR3 DNA reads as TGTGCCAGCAGCTTAGGGAGTGGGGGGATCAATCAGCCCCAGCATTTT. Its translation: CASSLGSGGINQPQHF.

This clonotype was counted a few times. The chain has TRBV21-1 and TRBJ2-2; the table's D call, TRBD1, was not checked against the DNA. TRBV21-1 is a listed pseudogene. The length of the CDR3 is 19 residues. The CDR3 here is CASSGIPGQGASGTGELFF. The CDR3 DNA sequence: TGTGCCAGCAGCGGAATCCCGGGACAGGGGGCGAGTGGCACCGGGGAGCTGTTTTTT.

This clonotype was counted at least ten times. This rearrangement joins TRBV9 to TRBJ2-7; 10 nucleotides agree with TRBD1. Germline assignment: CDR1 SGDLS and CDR2 YYNGEE. This CDR3 has 15 residues. The J segment lost 4 bases and the V segment lost 0 bases, leaving 4 bases of the junction unmatched. CDR3 DNA: TGTGCCAGCAGCGTAGGGGACAGGGGTTTTTACGAGCAGTACTTC. It translates to CASSVGDRGFYEQYF.

The CDR3 protein is CSARVAAGGPSGSYNEQFF. DNA for the CDR3: TGCAGTGCTAGAGTGGCAGCGGGGGGGCCCAGTGGGTCCTACAATGAGCAGTTCTTC. This chain joins TRBV20-1 and TRBJ2-1, with 10 bases that match TRBD2. The V gene end was trimmed by 1 base and the J gene end by 1 base; junction bases not matched to a gene: 13. Per germline, CDR1 DFQATT and CDR2 SNEGSKA (reference sequence). The CDR3 totals 19 residues.

This clonotype has a handful of counts. The chain couples TRBV6-5 to TRBJ1-3; D gene ambiguous. Germline V gene sequence: CDR1 MNHEY, CDR2 SVGAGI. The ends were cut back, 8 bases at V and 4 bases at J, with 6 bases in the middle. The CDR3 consists of 11 residues. The CDR3 loop is CASARGNTIYF. The DNA for the CDR3 is TGTGCCAGCGCCCGGGGAAACACCATATATTTT.

This clonotype was detected once. The CDR3 coding sequence is TGTGCCAGCGAAACAGGGTCACAAGGCTACACCTTC. It codes for CASETGSQGYTF. The chain couples TRBV11-2 to TRBJ1-2; possibly TRBD1 for D (6 bases). The V gene's germline CDR1 is SGHAT and CDR2 FQNNGV. V lost 8 bases to trimming and J lost 8 bases, with 15 bases between them. CDR3 size: 12 residues.

Only a few counts were recorded for this clonotype. V and J are TRBV20-1 and TRBJ1-1, with D possibly TRBD1 on 5 matching bases. The CDR3 extends over 16 amino acids. CDR1 and CDR2 (germline): DFQATT, SNEGSKA (reference sequence). V was clipped by 5 bases and J by 0 bases, with 19 bases between them. The CDR3 bases are TGCAGTGCTGGTTATATGGGACCGTCGATGAACACTGAAGCTTTCTTT. Its translation: CSAGYMGPSMNTEAFF.

Details on this clonotype: A much larger clonotype is one base distant, so this may be a read error. DNA of the CDR3: TGTGTCAGCAGCCTCCTTGGATATGGCTACACCTTC. The encoded protein is CVSSLLGYGYTF. V gene TRBV28 combines with J gene TRBJ1-2, with D hard to call. Germline values: CDR1 MDHEN, CDR2 SYDVKM. CDR3 length: 12 amino acids.

This clonotype was seen many times. This rearrangement joins TRBV20-1 to TRBJ2-3, with 10 bases aligning to TRBD2. CDR1 DFQATT and CDR2 SNEGSKA come from the germline V gene (reference sequence). The CDR3 runs to 16 residues. V was clipped by 6 bases and J by 2 bases; unmatched bases: 11. The CDR3 DNA reads as TGCAGTGCCCAGTCTTCTAGCGGGGGACCCACAGATACGCAGTATTTT. This encodes CSAQSSSGGPTDTQYF.

This clonotype was counted only a few times. V usage is TRBV7-2 and J usage is TRBJ1-2; TRBD1 aligns across 9 bases. The J segment lost 6 bases and the V segment lost 5 bases, leaving 4 bases of the junction unmatched. The CDR3 runs 13 residues. Germline V gene sequence: CDR1 SGHTA, CDR2 FQGNSA. CDR3 loop: CASSRTGVNGYTF. In nucleotides, the CDR3 is TGTGCCAGCAGCCGGACAGGGGTGAATGGCTACACCTTC.